This T cell receptor beta chain originates from a study of CD8 T cells in Susac syndrome. Study conclusions and caveats: By the study's own acknowledgment, its TCR sequencing and HLA analysis included relatively few individuals.

Germline loops: CDR1 SGHDN, CDR2 FVKESK. The CDR3 sequence is 13 residues long. Trimming left V 5 bases short and J 9 bases short, with 17 bases between. Reverse transcription of about 0.45 to 1 ug RNA was carried out with random hexamers. TCR beta CDR3 was amplified by immunoSEQ covering 54 Vbeta and 13 Jbeta. Via MiXCR, TCRdb re-called the immunoSEQ multiplex PCR reads, giving one row per CDR3 protein. The sample has approximately 170,000 distinct CDR3 sequences; roughly nine tenths are singletons. TCR beta sequencing was performed on blood CD8+ and CD4+ T cells. In contrast to the negatively isolated CD8+ and CD4+ T cells, TEMRA cells were FACS-enriched. A note on this clonotype: Its antigen remains unknown.

The rearrangement uses TRBV14 and TRBJ2-7; no firm D call. The TCR originated in a human donor in good health. Sequencing was carried out using CD4+ T cells from PBMCs. This CDR3 is CASSYTGFLGQYF. CDR3 in DNA: TGTGCCAGCAGCTACACCGGATTCCTCGGGCAGTACTTC.